This TCR beta chain was profiled in a study of regulatory T cells in long-lasting Graves disease. Study outcomes and limitations: Repertoires from persistent disease leaned toward TRBV28, TRBJ1-2 and TRBJ2-5.

This clonotype appeared many times. Its antigen remains unknown. The CDR3 has 14 amino acids. The V gene's germline CDR1 is MDHEN and CDR2 SYDVKM. Between the trimmed V and J ends, which lost 2 bases and 1 base, there was a span of 9 bases. Library construction for TCR beta used iRepertoire HTBI primers and Arm-PCR of CDR3 regions. A single record per CDR3 protein comes from TCRdb applying MiXCR to the multiplex PCR reads. The table shows 360,000 or so distinct CDR3 sequences, with about 12% occurring only once. Sample time point: newly diagnosed GD, antithyroid drugs for less than 3 months. PBMCs were the source of the RNA used for TCR sequencing. These records were also assigned to another study, of T cells in Graves' hyperthyroidism and ophthalmopathy. That work adds: HTBI primers were employed in a first-round RT-PCR of the TCR CDR3. Blood also contained most expanded thyroid clonotypes above 0.001.

The receptor was derived from a woman between 18 and 30 years old with Graves disease. This chain uses TRBV28 with TRBJ2-7; no reliable D call. Sequencing was performed on peripheral blood mononuclear cells (PBMCs), taken at new diagnosis, from a patient treated with antithyroid drugs. The CDR3 nucleotides read TGTGCCAGCAGTTTACGGGTAGAGTCCTACGAGCAGTACTTC. Protein sequence: CASSLRVESYEQYF.